This T cell receptor (beta chain) originates from a study of cytomegalovirus exposure and HLA in healthy donors. The study's findings and limits: Generally TCR sequences proved uncommon, though certain public TCRs appeared in numerous donors. One later analysis, an examination of the 90 to 150 validation repertoires, found that first-cohort TCR clusters tended to co-occur in them.

While the first cohort had fewer than 850 subjects, the donors belonged to the separate validation cohort of about 110 subjects. Trimming removed 6 bases from V and 5 bases from J; junction bases left unmatched: 5. The germline V gene has CDR1 MNHEY and CDR2 SMNVEV (reference sequence). The CDR3 sequence is 14 residues long. This table comes from immunoSEQ multiplex PCR, and its TCRdb copy is limited to in-frame clones, with some not included. The sample lists about 180,000 clones; 85% were seen once. As regards this clone: Its antigen is undetermined.

This TCR derives from a man between 18 and 29 years old in good health and CMV-seropositive. This chain links TRBV27 with TRBJ1-4; 8 bases are shared with TRBD1. The sequenced sample consisted of PBMCs. This CDR3 reads CASSLGQENEKLFF. The CDR3 bases are TGTGCCAGCAGCCTGGGACAGGAGAATGAAAAACTGTTTTTT. The full variable domain, completed using reference TRBV27 and TRBJ1-4, is EAQVTQNPRYLITVTGKKLTVTCSQNMNHEYMSWYRQDPGLGLRQIYYSMNVEVTDKGDVPEGYKVSRKEKRNFPLILESPSPNQTSLYFCASSLGQENEKLFFGSGTQLSVL.